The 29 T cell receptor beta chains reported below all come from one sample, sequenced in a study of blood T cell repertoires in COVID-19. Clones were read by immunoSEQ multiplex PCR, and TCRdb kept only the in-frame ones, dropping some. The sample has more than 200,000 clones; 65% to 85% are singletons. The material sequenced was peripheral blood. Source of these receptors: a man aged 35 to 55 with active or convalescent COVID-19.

For the CDR3, the DNA is TGCGCCAGCAGCCAAGAATGGCCCAAGACATTCCCGGGAGGTGCAACTAATGAAAAACTGTTTTTT. Its protein is CASSQEWPKTFPGGATNEKLFF. The V and J genes are TRBV4-3 and TRBJ1-4, with no clear D. The CDR3 is 22 amino acids. The V and J ends lost 0 bases and 0 bases respectively, with 26 bases between them. Germline CDR1 and CDR2: LGHNA and YSLEER.

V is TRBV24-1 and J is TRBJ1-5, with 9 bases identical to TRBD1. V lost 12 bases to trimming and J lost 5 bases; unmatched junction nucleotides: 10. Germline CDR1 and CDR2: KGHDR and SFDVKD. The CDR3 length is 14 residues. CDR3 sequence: CAAGETGGDQPQHF. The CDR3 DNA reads TGTGCCGCGGGAGAAACAGGGGGCGATCAGCCCCAGCATTTT.

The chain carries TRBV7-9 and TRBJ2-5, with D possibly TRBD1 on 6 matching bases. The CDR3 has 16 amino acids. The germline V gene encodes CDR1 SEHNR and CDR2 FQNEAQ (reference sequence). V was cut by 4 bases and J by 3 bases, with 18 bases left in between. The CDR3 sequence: CASSSYVTGDKETQYF. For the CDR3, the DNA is TGTGCCAGCAGCTCTTATGTGACCGGGGACAAAGAGACCCAGTACTTC.

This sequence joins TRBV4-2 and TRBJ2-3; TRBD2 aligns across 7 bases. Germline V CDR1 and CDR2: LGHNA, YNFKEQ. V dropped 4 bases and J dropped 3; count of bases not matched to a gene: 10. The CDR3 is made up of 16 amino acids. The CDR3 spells CASSPHVEGGTDTQYF. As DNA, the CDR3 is TGTGCCAGCAGCCCCCATGTCGAGGGAGGGACAGATACGCAGTATTTT.

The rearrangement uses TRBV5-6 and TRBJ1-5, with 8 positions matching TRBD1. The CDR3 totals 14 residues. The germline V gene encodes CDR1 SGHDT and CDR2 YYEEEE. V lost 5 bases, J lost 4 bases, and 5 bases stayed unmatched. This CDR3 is CASSRWTGNQPQHF. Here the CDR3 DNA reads TGTGCCAGCAGTCGATGGACAGGGAATCAGCCCCAGCATTTT.

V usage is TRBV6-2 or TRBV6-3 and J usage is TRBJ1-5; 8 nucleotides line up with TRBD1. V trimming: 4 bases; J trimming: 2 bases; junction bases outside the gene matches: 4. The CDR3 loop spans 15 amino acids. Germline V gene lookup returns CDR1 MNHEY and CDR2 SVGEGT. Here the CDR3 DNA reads TGTGCCAGCAGTTCCCAGACAGGGGGCAATCAGCCCCAGCATTTT. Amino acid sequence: CASSSQTGGNQPQHF.

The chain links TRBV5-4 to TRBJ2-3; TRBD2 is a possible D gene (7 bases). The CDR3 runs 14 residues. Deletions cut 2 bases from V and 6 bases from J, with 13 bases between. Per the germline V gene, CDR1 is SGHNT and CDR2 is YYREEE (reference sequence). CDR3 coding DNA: TGTGCCAGCAGCTTACGGGGGGCCGGGGATACGCAGTATTTT. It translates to CASSLRGAGDTQYF. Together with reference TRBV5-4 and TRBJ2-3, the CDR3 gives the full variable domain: ETGVTQSPTHLIKTRGQQVTLRCSSQSGHNTVSWYQQALGQGPQFIFQYYREEENGRGNFPPRFSGLQFPNYSSELNVNALELDDSALYLCASSLRGAGDTQYFGPGTRLTVL.

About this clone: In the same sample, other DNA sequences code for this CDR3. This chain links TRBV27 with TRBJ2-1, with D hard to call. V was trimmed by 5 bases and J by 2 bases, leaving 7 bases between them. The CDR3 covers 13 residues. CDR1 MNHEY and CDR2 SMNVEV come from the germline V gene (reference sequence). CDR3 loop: CASSPLPYNEQFF. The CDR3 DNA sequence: TGTGCCAGCAGTCCCCTCCCCTACAATGAGCAGTTCTTC.

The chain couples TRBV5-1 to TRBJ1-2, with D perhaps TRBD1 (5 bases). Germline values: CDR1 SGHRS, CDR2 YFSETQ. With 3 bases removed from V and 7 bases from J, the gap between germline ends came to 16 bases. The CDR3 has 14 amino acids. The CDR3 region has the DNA TGCGCCAGCAGCTCCTCCGGGACTGGGCTTGGCTACACCTTC. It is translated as CASSSSGTGLGYTF.

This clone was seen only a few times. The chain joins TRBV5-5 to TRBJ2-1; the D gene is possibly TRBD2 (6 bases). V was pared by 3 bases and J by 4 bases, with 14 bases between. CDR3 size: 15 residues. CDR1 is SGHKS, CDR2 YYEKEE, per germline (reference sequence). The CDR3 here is CASSSGTSVYNEQFF. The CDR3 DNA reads TGTGCCAGCAGCTCTGGGACTTCCGTATACAATGAGCAGTTCTTC.

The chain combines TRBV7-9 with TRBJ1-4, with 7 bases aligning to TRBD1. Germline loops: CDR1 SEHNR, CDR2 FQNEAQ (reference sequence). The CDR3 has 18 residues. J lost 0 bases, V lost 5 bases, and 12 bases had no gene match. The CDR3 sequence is CASSARQGNLATNEKLFF. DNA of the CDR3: TGTGCCAGCAGCGCGAGACAGGGAAACTTGGCAACTAATGAAAAACTGTTTTTT.

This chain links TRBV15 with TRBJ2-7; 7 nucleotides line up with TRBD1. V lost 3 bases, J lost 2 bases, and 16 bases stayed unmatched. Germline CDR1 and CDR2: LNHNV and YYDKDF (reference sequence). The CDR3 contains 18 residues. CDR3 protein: CATSSRHNPGTVTYEQYF. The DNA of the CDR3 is TGTGCCACCAGCAGCCGACATAACCCCGGGACAGTTACCTACGAGCAGTACTTC.

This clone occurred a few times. The CDR3 region is CASSTSTRGEYGYTF. DNA of the CDR3: TGTGCCAGTAGTACCTCGACGCGGGGGGAGTATGGCTACACCTTC. The V and J genes are TRBV19 and TRBJ1-2, with a tentative D call TRBD1 (5 bases). From germline, CDR1 is LNHDA and CDR2 SQIVND (reference sequence). There are 15 residues in the CDR3. The germline V and J ends were trimmed by 4 bases and 5 bases, with 17 bases remaining between them.

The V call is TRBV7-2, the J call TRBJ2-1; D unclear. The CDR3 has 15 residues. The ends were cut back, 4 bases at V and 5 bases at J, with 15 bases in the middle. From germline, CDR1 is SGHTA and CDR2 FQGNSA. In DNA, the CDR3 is TGTGCCAGCAGCTACACCAAAGCGACGAACAATGAGCAGTTCTTC. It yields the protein CASSYTKATNNEQFF. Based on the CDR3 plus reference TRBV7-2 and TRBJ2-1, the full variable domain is GAGVSQSPSNKVTEKGKDVELRCDPISGHTALYWYRQSLGQGLEFLIYFQGNSAPDKSGLPSDRFSAERTGGSVSTLTIQRTQQEDSAVYLCASSYTKATNNEQFFGPGTRLTVL.

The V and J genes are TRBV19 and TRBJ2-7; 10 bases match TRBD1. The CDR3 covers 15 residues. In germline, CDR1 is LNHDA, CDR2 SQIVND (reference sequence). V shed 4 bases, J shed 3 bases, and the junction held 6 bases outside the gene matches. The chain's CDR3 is CASSNQGTGVYEQYF. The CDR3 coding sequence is TGTGCCAGTAGTAATCAGGGGACAGGGGTCTACGAGCAGTACTTC.

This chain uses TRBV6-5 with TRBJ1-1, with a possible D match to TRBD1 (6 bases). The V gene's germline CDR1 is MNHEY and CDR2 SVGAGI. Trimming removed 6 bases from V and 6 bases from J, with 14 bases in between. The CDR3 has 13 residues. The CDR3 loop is CASRSHQGPEAFF. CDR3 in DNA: TGTGCCAGCAGGTCTCATCAGGGGCCTGAAGCTTTCTTT.

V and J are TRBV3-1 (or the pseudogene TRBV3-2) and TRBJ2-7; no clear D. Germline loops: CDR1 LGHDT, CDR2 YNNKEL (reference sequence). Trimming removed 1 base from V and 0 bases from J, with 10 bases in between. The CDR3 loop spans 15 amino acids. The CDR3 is CASSQGATSSYEQYF. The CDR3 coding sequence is TGTGCCAGCAGCCAAGGGGCGACAAGCTCCTACGAGCAGTACTTC.

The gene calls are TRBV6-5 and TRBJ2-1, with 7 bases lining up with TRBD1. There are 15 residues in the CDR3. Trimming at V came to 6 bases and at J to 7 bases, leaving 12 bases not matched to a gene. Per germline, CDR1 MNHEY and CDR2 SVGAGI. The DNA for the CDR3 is TGTGCCAGCAGGAAATCGAGGGGGCGCGCGAATGAGCAGTTCTTC. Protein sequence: CASRKSRGRANEQFF.

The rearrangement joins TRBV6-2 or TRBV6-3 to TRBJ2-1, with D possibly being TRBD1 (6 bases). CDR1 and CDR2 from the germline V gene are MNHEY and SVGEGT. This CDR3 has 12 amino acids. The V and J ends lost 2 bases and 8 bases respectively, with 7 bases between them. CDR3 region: CASSYTGHEQFF. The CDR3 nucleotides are TGTGCCAGCAGTTACACAGGGCATGAGCAGTTCTTC.

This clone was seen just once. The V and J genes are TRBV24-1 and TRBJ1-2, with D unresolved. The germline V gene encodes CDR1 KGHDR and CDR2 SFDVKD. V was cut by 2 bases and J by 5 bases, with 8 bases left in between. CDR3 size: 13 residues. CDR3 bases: TGTGCCACCAGTGATTCCCCCGGGTATGGCTACACCTTC. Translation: CATSDSPGYGYTF.

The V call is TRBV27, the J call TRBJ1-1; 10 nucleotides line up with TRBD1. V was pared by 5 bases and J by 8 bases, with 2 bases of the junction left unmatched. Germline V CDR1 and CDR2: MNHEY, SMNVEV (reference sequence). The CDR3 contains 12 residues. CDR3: CASSGDRGEAFF. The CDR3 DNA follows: TGTGCCAGCAGTGGGGACAGGGGCGAAGCTTTCTTT.

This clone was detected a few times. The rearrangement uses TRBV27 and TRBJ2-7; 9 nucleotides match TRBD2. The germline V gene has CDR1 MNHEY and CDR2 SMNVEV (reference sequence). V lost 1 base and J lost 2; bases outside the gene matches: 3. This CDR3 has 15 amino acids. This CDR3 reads CASSLYGGRAYEQYF. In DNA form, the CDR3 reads TGTGCCAGCAGTTTATACGGCGGGAGGGCCTACGAGCAGTACTTC.

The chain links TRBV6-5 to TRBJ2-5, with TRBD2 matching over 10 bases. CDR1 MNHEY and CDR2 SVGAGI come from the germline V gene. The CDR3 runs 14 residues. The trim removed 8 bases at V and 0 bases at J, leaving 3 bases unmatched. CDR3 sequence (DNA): TGTGCCAGCCGGACTAGCGGTTACCAAGAGACCCAGTACTTC. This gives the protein CASRTSGYQETQYF.

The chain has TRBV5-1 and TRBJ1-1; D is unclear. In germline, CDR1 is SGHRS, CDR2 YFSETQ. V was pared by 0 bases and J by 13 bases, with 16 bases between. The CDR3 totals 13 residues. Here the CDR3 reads CASSLAGGSRCFF. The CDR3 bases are TGCGCCAGCAGCTTGGCCGGCGGGTCCCGCTGTTTCTTT.

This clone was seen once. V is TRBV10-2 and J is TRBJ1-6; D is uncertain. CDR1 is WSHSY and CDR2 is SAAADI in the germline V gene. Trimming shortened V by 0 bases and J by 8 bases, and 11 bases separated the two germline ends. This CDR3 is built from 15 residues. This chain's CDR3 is CASSESLQFDSPLHF. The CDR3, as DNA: TGCGCCAGCAGTGAGTCGTTACAGTTTGATTCACCCCTCCACTTT.

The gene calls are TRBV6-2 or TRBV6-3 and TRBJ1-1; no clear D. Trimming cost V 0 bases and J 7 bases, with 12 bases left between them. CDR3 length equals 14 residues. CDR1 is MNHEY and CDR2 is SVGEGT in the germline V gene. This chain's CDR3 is CASSYSSRGGEAFF. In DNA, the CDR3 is TGTGCCAGCAGTTACTCTTCCCGAGGAGGTGAAGCTTTCTTT.

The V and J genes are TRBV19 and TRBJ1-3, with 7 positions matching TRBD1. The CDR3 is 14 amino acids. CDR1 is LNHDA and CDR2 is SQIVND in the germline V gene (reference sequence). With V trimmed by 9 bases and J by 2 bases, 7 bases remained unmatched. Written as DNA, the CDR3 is TGTGCCAGCCTTGACAGGGTAGCTGGAAACACCATATATTTT. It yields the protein CASLDRVAGNTIYF.

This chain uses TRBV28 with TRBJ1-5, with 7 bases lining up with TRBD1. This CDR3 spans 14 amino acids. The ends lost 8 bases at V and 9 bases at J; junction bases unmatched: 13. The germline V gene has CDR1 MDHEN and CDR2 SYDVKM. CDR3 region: CASSGQAPMGPQHF. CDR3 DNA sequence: TGTGCCAGCTCCGGACAGGCTCCCATGGGGCCCCAGCATTTT.

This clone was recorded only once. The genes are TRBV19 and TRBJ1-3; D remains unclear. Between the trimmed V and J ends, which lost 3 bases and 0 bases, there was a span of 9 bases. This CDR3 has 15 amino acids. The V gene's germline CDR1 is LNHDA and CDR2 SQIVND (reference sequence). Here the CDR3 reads CASSIQENSGNTIYF. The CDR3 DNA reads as TGTGCCAGTAGTATTCAGGAAAACTCTGGAAACACCATATATTTT.